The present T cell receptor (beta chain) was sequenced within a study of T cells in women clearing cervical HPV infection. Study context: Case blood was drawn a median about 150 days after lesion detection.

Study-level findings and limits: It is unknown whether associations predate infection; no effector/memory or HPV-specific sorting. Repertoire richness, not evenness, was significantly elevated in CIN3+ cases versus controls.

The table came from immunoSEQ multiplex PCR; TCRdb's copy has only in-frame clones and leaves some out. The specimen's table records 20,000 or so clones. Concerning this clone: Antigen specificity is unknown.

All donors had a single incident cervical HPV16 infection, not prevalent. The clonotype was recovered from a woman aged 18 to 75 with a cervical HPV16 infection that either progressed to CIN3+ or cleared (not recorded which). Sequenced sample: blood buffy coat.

CDR3 DNA, as far as it was read: TGTGCCAGCAGCCCACCGACAGGGGGTCATCATGAG. Protein: CASSPPTGGHHE. Given in full, the CDR3 is CASSPPTGGHHEQFF. This chain uses TRBV12-3 or TRBV12-4 with TRBJ2-1; 9 bases match TRBD1. The CDR3 is cut off 3 residues early in the read; its end comes from the germline J gene. CDR3 size: 15 residues. V shed 6 bases and J 8 bases; nucleotides not matched to a gene: 11.